These 11 T cell receptor beta chains were all obtained from the same sample, sequenced in a study of graft-versus-host responses after intestinal transplantation. No antigen is known for these receptors. Profiled with immunoSEQ multiplex PCR; TCRdb holds only in-frame clones, not every one. Of 110,000 to 150,000 clones in the sample, nearly 95% were seen once. The sample in question was unstimulated CD4+ T cells sorted from spleen or lymph node cells, obtained before intestinal transplant. The origin of the receptors is a human donor who received an intestinal transplant.

The chain joins TRBV10-1 to TRBJ1-1; D possibly corresponds to TRBD1 (6 bases). V shed 4 bases and J shed 5 bases, with 11 bases lying between them. This CDR3 has 13 residues. Germline V gene sequence: CDR1 WNHNN, CDR2 SYGVQD (reference sequence). CDR3 region: CASSGQGLTEAFF. The CDR3 region has the DNA TGCGCCAGCAGTGGTCAGGGGTTGACTGAAGCTTTCTTT.

V and J are TRBV7-9 and TRBJ1-5; D is perhaps TRBD1 (5 bases). The ends were cut back, 2 bases at V and 8 bases at J, with 13 bases in the middle. The germline V gene encodes CDR1 SEHNR and CDR2 FQNEAQ (reference sequence). The CDR3 is made up of 14 amino acids. The CDR3, as DNA: TGTGCCAGCAGCTTACTATCGGGGGGGAAGCCCCAGCATTTT. Translated: CASSLLSGGKPQHF.

The chain has TRBV7-2 and TRBJ2-1; TRBD2 might be the D (6 bases). The CDR3 totals 15 residues. V was cut by 1 base and J by 6 bases, with 13 bases left in between. CDR1 and CDR2 from the germline V gene are SGHTA and FQGNSA. The DNA of the CDR3 is TGTGCCAGCAGCTTAGGACTAGTGAGGGGCAATGAGCAGTTCTTC. Amino acids: CASSLGLVRGNEQFF.

The chain links TRBV4-1 to TRBJ2-5, with 10 bases lining up with TRBD1. The length of the CDR3 is 17 residues. Germline V CDR1 and CDR2: MGHRA, YSYEKL. V lost 3 bases to trimming and J lost 3 bases; unmatched junction nucleotides: 10. CDR3 loop: CASSHLGQGVQEETQYF. In nucleotides, the CDR3 is TGCGCCAGCAGCCACCTCGGACAGGGGGTGCAGGAAGAGACCCAGTACTTC.

This sequence joins TRBV28 and TRBJ2-1; 14 bases are shared with TRBD2. The CDR3 is 18 amino acids. The V gene's germline CDR1 is MDHEN and CDR2 SYDVKM. Germline trimming cut 5 bases from V and 0 bases from J; bases unmatched to any gene: 6. CDR3 amino acids: CASSAPGTSGSSYNEQFF. The DNA for the CDR3 is TGTGCCAGCAGTGCCCCCGGGACTAGCGGGAGCTCCTACAATGAGCAGTTCTTC.

The chain carries TRBV30 and TRBJ2-3; TRBD2 matches 10 bases. The length of the CDR3 is 15 residues. CDR1 GTSNPN and CDR2 SVGIG come from the germline V gene (reference sequence). The V gene end was trimmed by 0 bases and the J gene end by 2 bases; junction bases not matched to a gene: 2. The CDR3 DNA reads TGTGCCTGGAGTGTACTAGCGGGACTCACAGATACGCAGTATTTT. The encoded protein is CAWSVLAGLTDTQYF.

V usage is TRBV15 and J usage is TRBJ2-3, with a possible D match to TRBD1 (6 bases). The CDR3 runs 14 residues. Germline loops: CDR1 LNHNV, CDR2 YYDKDF (reference sequence). V was trimmed by 2 bases and J by 2 bases, leaving 8 bases between them. The CDR3 DNA sequence: TGTGCCACCAGCAGAAGACAGGCCACAGATACGCAGTATTTT. This gives the protein CATSRRQATDTQYF.

The chain couples TRBV12-5 to TRBJ2-2; D remains unclear. V gave up 5 bases and J gave up 1 base, with 2 bases separating them. The CDR3 runs 12 residues. Germline V gives CDR1 LGHNT, CDR2 FRNRAP. CDR3 nucleotide sequence: TGTGCTAGTGGTCTGAACACCGGGGAGCTGTTTTTT. Translation gives CASGLNTGELFF.

The V and J genes are TRBV29-1 and TRBJ2-3, with no clear D. The CDR3 spans 14 residues. Trimming took 8 bases from V and 1 from J, leaving 16 bases between them. Germline CDR1 and CDR2: SQVTM and ANQGSEA. The CDR3, as DNA: TGCAGCTATACACGACTTTTTCGCACAGATACGCAGTATTTT. Residues: CSYTRLFRTDTQYF.

There are a few counts of this clone. This rearrangement joins TRBV7-2 to TRBJ2-5; 10 positions match TRBD2. Germline loops: CDR1 SGHTA, CDR2 FQGNSA. Unmatched junction bases numbered 5, after V lost 6 bases and J lost 1 base. This CDR3 has 15 amino acids. In DNA, the CDR3 is TGTGCCAGCAGTCATCTAGCGGGAGTCCAAGAGACCCAGTACTTC. Encoded protein: CASSHLAGVQETQYF.

The chain carries TRBV19 and TRBJ2-3, with TRBD2 matching over 9 bases. The J segment lost 1 base and the V segment lost 8 bases, leaving 4 bases of the junction unmatched. The germline gives CDR1 LNHDA, CDR2 SQIVND (reference sequence). There are 14 residues in the CDR3. CDR3 amino acids: CASQREAGTDTQYF. CDR3 coding DNA: TGTGCCAGTCAGCGGGAGGCCGGCACAGATACGCAGTATTTT.